The present TCR beta chain was sequenced within a study of cytomegalovirus exposure and HLA in healthy donors. Findings of the study overall: V- and J-gene trimming in TCR beta was tied to a missense DCLRE1C variant by an analysis performed later.

The CDR3 spans 15 residues. The junction had 5 bases not matched to a gene; V was cut back by 6 bases and J by 2 bases. Germline V gene sequence: CDR1 MDHEN, CDR2 SYDVKM. The PCR employed 60 Vbeta primers together with 13 Jbeta primers. Measured with immunoSEQ multiplex PCR; TCRdb has only the in-frame clones, and not every one. Among some 120,000 clones listed, approximately 68% were seen once. A word on this clone: The antigen remains unidentified.

The sequencing input was PBMCs. The source of this sequence is a man aged 25 to 40 in good health and CMV-seropositive. The genes are TRBV28 and TRBJ2-1; 9 positions agree with TRBD2. CDR3 bases: TGTGCCAGCAGACTTGGACTAGCGACCTACAATGAGCAGTTCTTC. It yields the protein CASRLGLATYNEQFF.